The sequence of this TCR beta chain was determined in a study of T cell responses to AZD1222 COVID-19 vaccine. Some clones are missing from TCRdb's copy, which holds only in-frame ones; the method was immunoSEQ multiplex PCR. Seen here are over 200,000 clones, approximately 94% observed once, and the top ten hold 1.7%. The V gene's germline CDR1 is MNHEY and CDR2 SMNVEV (reference sequence). The CDR3 has 16 amino acids. Trimming shortened V by 1 base and J by 4 bases, and 16 bases separated the two germline ends. Overall study results and limits: Spike-specific TCR repertoires showed rising breadth and depth after two AZD1222 doses. Clonal diversity may have been underestimated in mostly white British donors. At 160-218 and 743-854, vaccine-associated CD4 TCRs were dominant, and they spanned spike.

Comment on this clone: What it recognizes is unknown.

The starting material was peripheral blood, obtained 28 days after the second dose of the MenACWY control vaccine. The chain has TRBV27 and TRBJ1-1, with D tentatively TRBD1 (5 bases). This sequence was found in an adult who received the MenACWY meningococcal vaccine as a control. CDR3 DNA: TGTGCCAGCAGTTTATTGGACGTGGGGGGGGGCACTGAAGCTTTCTTT. Translated: CASSLLDVGGGTEAFF.